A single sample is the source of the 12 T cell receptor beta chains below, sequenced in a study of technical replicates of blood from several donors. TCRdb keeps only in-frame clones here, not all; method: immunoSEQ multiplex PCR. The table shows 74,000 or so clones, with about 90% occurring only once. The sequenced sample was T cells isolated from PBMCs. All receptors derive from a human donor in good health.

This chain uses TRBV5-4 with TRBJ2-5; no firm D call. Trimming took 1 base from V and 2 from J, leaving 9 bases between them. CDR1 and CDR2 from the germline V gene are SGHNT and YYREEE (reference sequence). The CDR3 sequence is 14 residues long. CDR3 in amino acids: CASSLSSVQETQYF. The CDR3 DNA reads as TGTGCCAGCAGCTTGTCGAGCGTTCAAGAGACCCAGTACTTC.

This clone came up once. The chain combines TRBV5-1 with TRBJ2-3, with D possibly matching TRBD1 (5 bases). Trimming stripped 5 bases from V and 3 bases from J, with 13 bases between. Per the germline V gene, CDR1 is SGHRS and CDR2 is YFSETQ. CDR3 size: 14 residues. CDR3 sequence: CASRDKTETDTQYF. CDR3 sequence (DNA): TGCGCCAGCAGGGACAAGACAGAAACAGATACGCAGTATTTT.

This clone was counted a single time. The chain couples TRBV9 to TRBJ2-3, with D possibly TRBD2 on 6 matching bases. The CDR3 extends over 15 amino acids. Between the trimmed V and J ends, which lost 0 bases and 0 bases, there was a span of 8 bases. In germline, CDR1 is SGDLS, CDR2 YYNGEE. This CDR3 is CASSVAGASTDTQYF. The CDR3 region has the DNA TGTGCCAGCAGCGTAGCGGGAGCTAGCACAGATACGCAGTATTTT.

CDR3 sequence: CASSPTGGEQYF. The CDR3, as DNA: TGTGCCAGCAGCCCGACAGGGGGCGAGCAGTACTTC. V gene TRBV7-9 combines with J gene TRBJ2-7; 9 positions match TRBD1. V gave up 5 bases and J gave up 6 bases; unmatched junction bases: 2. The CDR3 covers 12 residues. Looked up from germline, CDR1 is SEHNR and CDR2 is FQNEAQ (reference sequence).

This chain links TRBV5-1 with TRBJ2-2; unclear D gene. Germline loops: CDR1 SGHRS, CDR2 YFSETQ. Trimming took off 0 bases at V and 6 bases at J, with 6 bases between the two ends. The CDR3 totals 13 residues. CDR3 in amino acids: CASSLGQSGELFF. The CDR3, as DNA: TGCGCCAGCAGCTTGGGTCAGTCCGGGGAGCTGTTTTTT.

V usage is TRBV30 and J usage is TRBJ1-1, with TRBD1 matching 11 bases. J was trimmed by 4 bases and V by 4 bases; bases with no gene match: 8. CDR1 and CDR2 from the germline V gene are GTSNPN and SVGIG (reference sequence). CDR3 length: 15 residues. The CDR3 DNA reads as TGTGCCTGGAACGGACAGGGGGCTGCAGGCACTGAAGCTTTCTTT. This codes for CAWNGQGAAGTEAFF.

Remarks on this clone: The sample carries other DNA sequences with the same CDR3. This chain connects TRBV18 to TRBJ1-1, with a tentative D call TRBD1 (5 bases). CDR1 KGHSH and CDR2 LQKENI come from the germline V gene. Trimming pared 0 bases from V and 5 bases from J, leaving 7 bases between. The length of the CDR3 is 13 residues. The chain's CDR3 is CASSPPGGTEAFF. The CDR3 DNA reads TGTGCCAGCTCACCACCGGGGGGGACTGAAGCTTTCTTT.

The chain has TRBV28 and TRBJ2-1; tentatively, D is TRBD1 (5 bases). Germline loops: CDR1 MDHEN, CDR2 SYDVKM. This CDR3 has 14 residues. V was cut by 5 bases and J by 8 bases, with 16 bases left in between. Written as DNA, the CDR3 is TGTGCCAGCAGTCCAGGTAGGGGTTCGGATGAGCAGTTCTTC. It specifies CASSPGRGSDEQFF. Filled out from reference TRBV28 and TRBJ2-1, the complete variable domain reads DVKVTQSSRYLVKRTGEKVFLECVQDMDHENMFWYRQDPGLGLRLIYFSYDVKMKEKGDIPEGYSVSREKKERFSLILESASTNQTSMYLCASSPGRGSDEQFFGPGTRLTVL.

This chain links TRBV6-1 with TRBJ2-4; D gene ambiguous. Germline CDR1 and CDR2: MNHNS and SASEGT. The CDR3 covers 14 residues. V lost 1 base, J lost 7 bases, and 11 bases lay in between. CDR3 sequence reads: CASSEGYSINIQYF. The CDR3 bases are TGTGCCAGCAGTGAAGGGTACTCTATTAACATTCAGTACTTC.

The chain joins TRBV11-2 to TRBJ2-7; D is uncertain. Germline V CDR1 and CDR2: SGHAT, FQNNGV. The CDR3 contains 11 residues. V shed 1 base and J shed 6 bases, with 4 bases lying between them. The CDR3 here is CASSLASEQYF. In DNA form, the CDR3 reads TGTGCCAGCAGCTTAGCTAGCGAGCAGTACTTC.

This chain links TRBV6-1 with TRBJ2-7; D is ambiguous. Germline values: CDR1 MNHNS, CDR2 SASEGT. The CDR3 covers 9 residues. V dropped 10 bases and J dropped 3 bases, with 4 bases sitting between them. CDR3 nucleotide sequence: TGTGCCACCCACTACGAGCAGTACTTC. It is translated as CATHYEQYF.

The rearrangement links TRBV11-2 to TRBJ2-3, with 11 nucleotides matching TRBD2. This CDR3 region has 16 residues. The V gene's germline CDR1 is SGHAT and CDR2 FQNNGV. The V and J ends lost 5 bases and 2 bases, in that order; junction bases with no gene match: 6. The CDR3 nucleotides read TGTGCCAGCAGCCCCGGGACTAGCGGACTCACAGATACGCAGTATTTT. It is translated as CASSPGTSGLTDTQYF.